What follows are 20 T cell receptor beta chains derived from one specimen sequenced in a study of control samples from healthy donors and cancer patients. Profiling relied on immunoSEQ multiplex PCR, and the TCRdb table lists in-frame clones only, not all of them. The repertoire holds about 14,000 clones, with about 77% as singletons. The sample was formalin-fixed, paraffin-embedded tissue. These TCRs come from a male donor with melanoma.

The rearrangement links TRBV5-5 to TRBJ1-1; D uncertain. This CDR3 contains 13 residues. Germline CDR1 is SGHKS and CDR2 is YYEKEE (reference sequence). The V gene lost 10 bases and the J gene lost 0 bases, with 13 bases spanning the gap. CDR3 DNA: TGTGCCGGACGCTTGGACTTGAACACTGAAGCTTTCTTT. It specifies CAGRLDLNTEAFF. Looking up the rest from reference TRBV5-5 and TRBJ1-1 gives the full variable domain: DAGVTQSPTHLIKTRGQQVTLRCSPISGHKSVSWYQQVLGQGPQFIFQYYEKEERGRGNFPDRFSARQFPNYSSELNVNALLLGDSALYLCAGRLDLNTEAFFGQGTRLTVV.

The chain combines TRBV7-2 with TRBJ2-3; D possibly corresponds to TRBD2 (6 bases). CDR1 and CDR2 (germline): SGHTA, FQGNSA. Trimming removed 1 base at V and 5 bases at J, with 13 bases between. The CDR3 consists of 15 residues. This chain's CDR3 is CASSLGAGTGDTQYF. In nucleotides, the CDR3 is TGTGCCAGCAGCTTAGGGGCGGGGACGGGAGATACGCAGTATTTT.

CDR3 in amino acids: CASSSAAGLVDTQYF. CDR3 DNA sequence: TGCGCCAGCAGCTCGGCGGCGGGCTTAGTAGATACGCAGTATTTT. The chain joins TRBV5-1 to TRBJ2-3; D may be TRBD2 (5 bases). Germline V gene sequence: CDR1 SGHRS, CDR2 YFSETQ. The CDR3 spans 15 residues. Trimming pared 3 bases from V and 5 bases from J, leaving 16 bases between.

This clone was observed a handful of times. The genes are TRBV3-1 (or the pseudogene TRBV3-2) and TRBJ1-2, with a weak D call TRBD1 (5 bases). Germline V lookup: CDR1 LGHDT, CDR2 YNNKEL (reference sequence). CDR3 length: 16 residues. Trimming left V 5 bases short and J 5 bases short, with 21 bases between. CDR3 residues: CASSSKPSGGKYGYTF. In DNA form, the CDR3 reads TGTGCCAGCAGCTCTAAACCCTCGGGGGGTAAATATGGCTACACCTTC.

This chain connects TRBV4-3 to TRBJ1-3; 7 bases fit TRBD1. This CDR3 region has 18 residues. V dropped 1 base and J dropped 0; count of bases not matched to a gene: 9. Germline V lookup: CDR1 LGHNA, CDR2 YSLEER. The CDR3 region has the DNA TGCGCCAGCAGCCAAGGCGAAGGGGGCTGGTCCTCTGGAAACACCATATATTTT. This translates into CASSQGEGGWSSGNTIYF.

CDR3 nucleotide sequence: TGCAGCGTGGACAGTGGTGGCTACACCTTC. Its protein product is CSVDSGGYTF. The chain has TRBV29-1 and TRBJ1-2; possibly TRBD1 for D (6 bases). Trimming cost V 6 bases and J 7 bases, with 9 bases left between them. This CDR3 has 10 residues. CDR1 is SQVTM, CDR2 ANQGSEA, per germline.

Only a few counts were recorded for this clone. This chain connects TRBV27 to TRBJ1-2; D uncertain. The CDR3 has 14 residues. V was pared by 3 bases and J by 1 base, with 9 bases between. Looked up from germline, CDR1 is MNHEY and CDR2 is SMNVEV (reference sequence). CDR3 protein: CASSLTKLNYGYTF. In nucleotides, the CDR3 is TGTGCCAGCAGTTTGACAAAGCTTAACTATGGCTACACCTTC.

V is TRBV7-9 and J is TRBJ2-7, with TRBD2 matching over 7 bases. This CDR3 is 11 amino acids long. With 7 bases clipped from V and 4 bases from J, the junction kept 1 base outside the gene matches. Per germline, CDR1 SEHNR and CDR2 FQNEAQ (reference sequence). This chain's CDR3 is CASTGGYEQYF. The CDR3 DNA reads TGTGCCAGCACGGGGGGATACGAGCAGTACTTC.

The chain combines TRBV3-1 (or the pseudogene TRBV3-2) with TRBJ1-4; D gene unclear. V was trimmed by 4 bases and J by 3 bases, leaving 15 bases between them. The CDR3 length is 16 residues. Germline-derived CDR1 and CDR2 are LGHDT and YNNKEL (reference sequence). CDR3 coding DNA: TGTGCCAGCAGCCCTTCCGGGGTATGGGCTAATGAAAAACTGTTTTTT. It is translated as CASSPSGVWANEKLFF.

The chain is built from TRBV4-2 and TRBJ2-2; no firm D call. The CDR3 has 12 residues. Germline V lookup: CDR1 LGHNA, CDR2 YNFKEQ. V was shortened by 5 bases and J by 2 bases, with 3 bases between the two germline ends. CDR3 in amino acids: CASSGNTGELFF. CDR3 in DNA: TGTGCCAGCAGCGGTAACACCGGGGAGCTGTTTTTT.

This sequence joins TRBV29-1 and TRBJ1-2; 8 positions match TRBD1. There are 11 residues in the CDR3. The V gene end was trimmed by 4 bases and the J gene end by 6 bases; junction bases not matched to a gene: 1. Germline loops: CDR1 SQVTM, CDR2 ANQGSEA. The CDR3 protein is CSVGQGNGYTF. In DNA form, the CDR3 reads TGCAGCGTTGGACAGGGGAATGGCTACACCTTC.

With respect to this clone: The germline gene is not matched at one end of the junction; a read error may be the cause. This chain connects TRBV6-6 to TRBJ2-7; D unresolved. CDR3 length: 14 amino acids. The V gene's germline CDR1 is MNHNY and CDR2 SVGAGI (reference sequence). CDR3 sequence: CASREISAAGLWNF. As DNA, the CDR3 is TGTGCCAGCAGGGAGATTTCGGCAGCCGGCCTATGGAACTTC.

This clone was detected only once. The CDR3 DNA follows: TGTGCCAGCAGCCCGAGGACACACTACGAGCAGTACTTC. Residues: CASSPRTHYEQYF. The chain combines TRBV7-8 with TRBJ2-7; tentatively, D is TRBD1 (5 bases). The CDR3 length is 13 residues. The germline gives CDR1 SGHVS, CDR2 FQNEAQ. V was shortened by 5 bases and J by 3 bases, with 11 bases between the two germline ends.

This clone appeared a few times. Other DNA sequences within the sample encode an identical CDR3. The chain carries TRBV7-9 and TRBJ1-2, with D unresolved. This CDR3 is built from 11 residues. The V gene's germline CDR1 is SEHNR and CDR2 FQNEAQ (reference sequence). V dropped 3 bases and J dropped 2 bases, with 1 base sitting between them. CDR3 region: CASSLNYGYTF. The CDR3 DNA follows: TGTGCCAGCAGCTTGAACTATGGCTACACCTTC.

This chain joins TRBV4-3 and TRBJ2-7; weak D call: TRBD2 (5 bases). V was clipped by 4 bases and J by 3 bases, with 16 bases between them. The CDR3 contains 15 residues. The germline V gene encodes CDR1 LGHNA and CDR2 YSLEER. CDR3 in amino acids: CASSRNLGVGYEQYF. CDR3 nucleotides: TGCGCCAGCAGCCGGAACCTCGGGGTTGGCTACGAGCAGTACTTC.

Comments on this clone: In the same sample, other DNA sequences code for this CDR3. The chain recombines TRBV7-2 with TRBJ2-1; 9 nucleotides line up with TRBD1. The CDR3 has 16 amino acids. V trimming: 3 bases; J trimming: 6 bases; junction bases outside the gene matches: 9. Germline loops: CDR1 SGHTA, CDR2 FQGNSA. CDR3 residues: CASSFPGTGRVNEQFF. The CDR3 DNA is TGTGCCAGCAGCTTCCCCGGGACAGGGAGAGTCAATGAGCAGTTCTTC.

This sequence joins TRBV27 and TRBJ2-2; weak D call: TRBD2 (6 bases). This CDR3 comprises 15 residues. Per germline, CDR1 MNHEY and CDR2 SMNVEV (reference sequence). V was trimmed by 8 bases and J by 5 bases, leaving 18 bases between them. In DNA, the CDR3 is TGTGCCAGCCAGCGTGGGGTCGCGGGAACCGGGGAGCTGTTTTTT. It is translated as CASQRGVAGTGELFF.

As to this clone: Compared with germline, one end of the junction differs, possibly owing to a read error. The genes are TRBV7-2 and TRBJ2-7; the D is unclear. The CDR3 extends over 14 amino acids. Germline lookup yields CDR1 SGHTA and CDR2 FQGNSA. Written as DNA, the CDR3 is TGTGCCAGCAGCAGACAAGTTCCCCCCTACGAGCAGTATTTC. Residues: CASSRQVPPYEQYF.

The rearrangement uses TRBV4-1 and TRBJ2-5, with 7 positions matching TRBD2. V dropped 2 bases and J dropped 4; count of bases not matched to a gene: 7. There are 15 residues in the CDR3. The germline CDR1 and CDR2 sequences are MGHRA and YSYEKL. Here the CDR3 DNA reads TGCGCCAGCAGCCAAAGAGACCTAGCGGCAGAGACCCAGTACTTC. This translates into CASSQRDLAAETQYF.

Comment on this clone: A much larger clone lies one base from this, so it may be a read error. The chain carries TRBV14 and TRBJ2-1; TRBD2 agrees at 12 bases. From germline, CDR1 is SGHDN and CDR2 FVKESK. CDR3 length equals 16 residues. V lost 5 bases to trimming and J lost 2 bases; unmatched junction nucleotides: 4. The CDR3 nucleotides read TGTGCCAGCAGCTACGGACTAGCGGGGACCTACAATGAGCAGTTCTTC. The encoded protein is CASSYGLAGTYNEQFF.